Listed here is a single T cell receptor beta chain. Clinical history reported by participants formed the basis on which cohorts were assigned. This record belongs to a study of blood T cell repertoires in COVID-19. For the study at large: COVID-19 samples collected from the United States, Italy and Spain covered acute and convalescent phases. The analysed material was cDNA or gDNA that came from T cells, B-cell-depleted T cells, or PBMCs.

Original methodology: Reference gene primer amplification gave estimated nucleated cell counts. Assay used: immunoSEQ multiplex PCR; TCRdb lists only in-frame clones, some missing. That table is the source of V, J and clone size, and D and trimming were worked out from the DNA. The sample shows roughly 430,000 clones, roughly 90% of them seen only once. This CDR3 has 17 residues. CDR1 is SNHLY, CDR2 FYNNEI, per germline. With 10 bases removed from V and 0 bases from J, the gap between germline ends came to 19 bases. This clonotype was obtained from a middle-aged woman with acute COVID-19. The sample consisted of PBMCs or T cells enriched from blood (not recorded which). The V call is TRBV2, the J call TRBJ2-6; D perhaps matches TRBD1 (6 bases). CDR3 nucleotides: TGTGCCACCCTGACGGACAGCACCGTCTCTGGGGCCAACGTCCTGACTTTC. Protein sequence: CATLTDSTVSGANVLTF. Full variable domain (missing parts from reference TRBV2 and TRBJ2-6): EPEVTQTPSHQVTQMGQEVILRCVPISNHLYFYWYRQILGQKVEFLVSFYNNEISEKSEIFDDQFSVERPDGSNFTLKIRSTKLEDSAMYFCATLTDSTVSGANVLTFGAGSRLTVL.